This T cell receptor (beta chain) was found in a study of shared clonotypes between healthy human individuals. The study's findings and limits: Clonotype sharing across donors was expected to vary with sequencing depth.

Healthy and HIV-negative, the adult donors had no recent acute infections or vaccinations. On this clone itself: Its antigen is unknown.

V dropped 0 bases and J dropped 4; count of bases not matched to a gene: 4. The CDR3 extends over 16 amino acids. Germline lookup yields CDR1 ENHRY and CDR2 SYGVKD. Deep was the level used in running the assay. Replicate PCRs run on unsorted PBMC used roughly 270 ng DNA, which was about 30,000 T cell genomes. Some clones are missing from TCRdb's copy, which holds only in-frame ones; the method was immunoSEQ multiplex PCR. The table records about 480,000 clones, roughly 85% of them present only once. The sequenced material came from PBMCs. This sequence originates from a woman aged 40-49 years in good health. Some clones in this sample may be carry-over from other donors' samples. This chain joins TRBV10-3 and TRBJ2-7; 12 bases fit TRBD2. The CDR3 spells CAISESSGTSGYEQYF. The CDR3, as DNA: TGTGCCATCAGTGAGTCCTCCGGGACTAGCGGGTACGAGCAGTACTTC.